The rows below give T cell receptor beta chains drawn from one sample of a study of blood T cell repertoires in COVID-19. Generated by immunoSEQ multiplex PCR, the TCRdb table keeps only in-frame clones and is missing some. In the table there are hundreds of thousands of clones, 86% of which are singletons. What was sequenced was peripheral blood. The receptors were sampled from a middle-aged man with acute or convalescent COVID-19. CDR3s include the opening cysteine and the closing phenylalanine or tryptophan. A D gene is named only where the DNA matches it firmly. Size is omitted from some rows. Given values are once, few, many or a class for expanded clones.

D: TRBD1; J: TRBJ1-5; V: TRBV12-5; size: -; DNA: TGTGCTAGTGGTTTGGACGGGACAGCCATAAACAATCAGCCCCAGCATTTT; CDR3: CASGLDGTAINNQPQHF
D: -; J: TRBJ2-3; V: TRBV9; size: -; DNA: TGTGCCAGCAGCGTATCGAGCGGCACAGATACGCAGTATTTT; CDR3: CASSVSSGTDTQYF
D: TRBD2; J: TRBJ2-2; V: TRBV5-1; size: once; DNA: TGCGCCAGCAGCTCCCCCGGGGAGGGACCAAAGAACACCGGGGAGCTGTTTTTT; CDR3: CASSSPGEGPKNTGELFF
D: TRBD1; J: TRBJ1-2; V: TRBV2; size: -; DNA: TGTGCCAACCGCAGGGGGGAGAGCTATGGCTACACCTTC; CDR3: CANRRGESYGYTF
D: -; J: TRBJ2-5; V: TRBV6-6; size: -; DNA: TGTGCCAGCAGTCCCCGTGCGGGTAGGCCCCAAGAGACCCAGTACTTC; CDR3: CASSPRAGRPQETQYF
D: TRBD1; J: TRBJ2-7; V: TRBV27; size: -; DNA: TGTGCCAGCAGGATACGCGGGACAGGGTCCTACGAGCAGTACTTC; CDR3: CASRIRGTGSYEQYF
D: -; J: TRBJ2-2; V: TRBV11-2; size: -; DNA: TGTGCCAGCAGGACTACTAGTGTAGACACCGGGGAGCTGTTTTTT; CDR3: CASRTTSVDTGELFF
D: TRBD1; J: TRBJ2-2; V: TRBV6-4; size: -; DNA: TGTGCCAGCAGCCGGGACAGAAGAGCCGGGGAGCTGTTTTTT; CDR3: CASSRDRRAGELFF
D: -; J: TRBJ2-2; V: TRBV2; size: -; DNA: TGTGCCAGCAGCTGGGAAGGGGAAAACACCGGGGAGCTGTTTTTT; CDR3: CASSWEGENTGELFF
D: -; J: TRBJ1-5; V: TRBV10-3; size: once; DNA: TGTGCCATCAGTGACTCGACAGGACCTCAGCCCCAGCATTTT; CDR3: CAISDSTGPQPQHF
D: TRBD1; J: TRBJ2-1; V: TRBV5-1; size: -; DNA: TGCGCCAGCAGCACCGGGACAGGGAGTGGGGCCGATGAGCAGTTCTTC; CDR3: CASSTGTGSGADEQFF
D: -; J: TRBJ1-2; V: TRBV18; size: -; DNA: TGTGCCAGCTCAGAATGGGAGGGGAACTATGGCTACACCTTC; CDR3: CASSEWEGNYGYTF
D: TRBD1; J: TRBJ1-4; V: TRBV29-1; size: -; DNA: TGCAGCGTCCACGACAGGGCAACTAATGAAAAACTGTTTTTT; CDR3: CSVHDRATNEKLFF
D: -; J: TRBJ2-6; V: TRBV3-1/TRBV3-2; size: -; DNA: TGTGCCAGCAGCCCCACAGGGACTGGGGCCAACGTCCTGACTTTC; CDR3: CASSPTGTGANVLTF
D: -; J: TRBJ2-7; V: TRBV9; size: -; DNA: TGTGCCAGCAGCGTAGGGGCGGGGGCCTCCTACGAGCAGTACTTC; CDR3: CASSVGAGASYEQYF
D: TRBD1; J: TRBJ1-2; V: TRBV19; size: -; DNA: TGTGCCAGCCGTGGACAGGGAACCTATGGCTACACCTTC; CDR3: CASRGQGTYGYTF
D: -; J: TRBJ1-2; V: TRBV6-5; size: -; DNA: TGTGCCAGCAGCTCCTTGGGGTCCCGGGGTGGCTACACCTTC; CDR3: CASSSLGSRGGYTF
D: -; J: TRBJ2-5; V: TRBV20-1; size: -; DNA: TGCAGTTCGACCGAGGAGGAGACCCAGTACTTC; CDR3: CSSTEEETQYF
D: -; J: TRBJ1-1; V: TRBV18; size: -; DNA: TGTGCCAGCTCACCAGGCAGAAACACTGAAGCTTTCTTT; CDR3: CASSPGRNTEAFF
D: TRBD2; J: TRBJ2-2; V: TRBV11-2; size: -; DNA: TGTGCCAGCACCGTAGCGGGGACCACCGGGGAGCTGTTTTTT; CDR3: CASTVAGTTGELFF
D: TRBD1; J: TRBJ1-5; V: TRBV27; size: -; DNA: TGTGCCAGCAGTATGTCTCAGGGGGGTCAGCCCCAGCATTTT; CDR3: CASSMSQGGQPQHF
D: -; J: TRBJ2-7; V: TRBV7-8; size: -; DNA: TGTGCCAGCAGCTCCCGAGAGGCTGGTGAGCAGTACTTC; CDR3: CASSSREAGEQYF
D: TRBD2; J: TRBJ2-1; V: TRBV30; size: -; DNA: TGTGCCTGGAGTGTAGGTAGCGGGGTCTACAATGAGCAGTTCTTC; CDR3: CAWSVGSGVYNEQFF
D: -; J: TRBJ2-5; V: TRBV4-1; size: -; DNA: TGCGCCAGCAGCCAGGGCTCTCAGGGTAAAGAGACCCAGTACTTC; CDR3: CASSQGSQGKETQYF
D: -; J: TRBJ1-1; V: TRBV9; size: -; DNA: TGTGCCAGCAGCGTAGTTGAGATGAACACTGAAGCTTTCTTT; CDR3: CASSVVEMNTEAFF
D: TRBD2; J: TRBJ2-1; V: TRBV4-1; size: -; DNA: TGCGCCAGCAGCCAAGACTTCCCCGGGCTAGCGGGGGAGAATGAGCAGTTCTTC; CDR3: CASSQDFPGLAGENEQFF
D: -; J: TRBJ2-7; V: TRBV6-6; size: -; DNA: TGTGCCAGCAGTTACCGTGAGACTAGAGGTTACTACGAGCAGTACTTC; CDR3: CASSYRETRGYYEQYF
D: -; J: TRBJ2-5; V: TRBV7-9; size: -; DNA: TGTGCCAGCAGCTTAGGACTATCGGGAGAGACCCAGTACTTC; CDR3: CASSLGLSGETQYF
D: -; J: TRBJ1-1; V: TRBV6-5; size: -; DNA: TGTGCCAGCAGTTACTCAGCCACAGGGCTGAACACTGAAGCTTTCTTT; CDR3: CASSYSATGLNTEAFF
D: TRBD1; J: TRBJ1-3; V: TRBV19; size: -; DNA: TGTGCCAGTAGTACCTTGGACAGGGCGATCTCTGGAAACACCATATATTTT; CDR3: CASSTLDRAISGNTIYF
D: -; J: TRBJ2-1; V: TRBV12-3/TRBV12-4; size: -; DNA: TGTGCCAGCAGTTTAAAGAAGGGGGGGGAGCAGTTCTTC; CDR3: CASSLKKGGEQFF
D: -; J: TRBJ1-2; V: TRBV6-4; size: few; DNA: TGTGCCAGCAGCGCTAGGTGGGGGCAGGAGGGCTACACCTTC; CDR3: CASSARWGQEGYTF
D: TRBD2; J: TRBJ2-1; V: TRBV29-1; size: few; DNA: TGCAGCGTTGAAGAGCGGGGGGGCTCCTACAATGAGCAGTTCTTC; CDR3: CSVEERGGSYNEQFF
D: -; J: TRBJ1-1; V: TRBV10-1; size: -; DNA: TGCGCCAGCAGTGACGGGGGGGGCAACACTGAAGCTTTCTTT; CDR3: CASSDGGGNTEAFF